Here is one T cell receptor (beta chain) with its context. In generating TCR beta cDNA, 5'RACE template switching with UMIs was used. TCRdb reprocessed the 5' RACE reads and reports one entry per CDR3 protein, with no DNA. The table lists 550,000 or so distinct CDR3 sequences. Germline V gives CDR1 SNHLY, CDR2 FYNNEI. This CDR3 spans 14 amino acids. This entry comes from a study of T cells expressing NK-cell markers. As for the study in general: Sorted CD3+CD56-NKG2C+, CD3+CD56+NKG2C- and CD3+CD56+NKG2C+ T cells were the source of the TCR beta repertoires.

The clonotype was recovered from a man aged 18 to 29 in good health. The chain combines TRBV2 with TRBJ2-5; no DNA is available, so the TRBD1 call from TCRdb remains unchecked. The sample was blood T cells: a sorted CD56 or NKG2C T cell subset, CD4+ or CD8+ T cells, or bulk PBMC T cells (not recorded which). The CDR3 sequence is CASSETGVTETQYF.